A selection of T cell receptor beta chains follows, all from one sample in a study of beta chain features in type 1 diabetes. The method was immunoSEQ multiplex PCR; TCRdb's version includes in-frame clones alone and lacks a portion of them. The sample lists roughly 140,000 clones, roughly 7.2% occurring once. The sample was central memory CD4+ T cells from blood. The receptors were sampled from a woman in her twenties or thirties in good health. Both conserved end residues are part of each CDR3. The order of the fields is J gene, V gene, D gene, clone size, CDR3 protein, CDR3 DNA. D genes are given only for firm matches. The size field is filled for only some rows; it gives once, few, many or a size class.

>TRBJ2-2|TRBV6-6|-|-
CASDTSLTGELFF
TGTGCCAGCGACACCAGTCTCACCGGGGAGCTGTTTTTT
>TRBJ2-1|TRBV7-2|-|many
CASSLLNEQFF
TGTGCCAGCAGCTTACTGAATGAGCAGTTCTTC
>TRBJ2-3|TRBV7-2|TRBD1|few
CASSLDRVADTQYF
TGTGCCAGCAGCCTCGACAGGGTCGCAGATACGCAGTATTTT
>TRBJ2-7|TRBV15|-|few
CATSRDSQGIFGEQYF
TGTGCCACCAGCAGAGATTCCCAGGGAATATTCGGCGAGCAGTACTTC
>TRBJ1-2|TRBV28|TRBD1|-
CASSLRPGTGYRYGYTF
TGTGCCAGCAGTCTTCGCCCCGGGACAGGGTACCGTTATGGCTACACCTTC
>TRBJ2-5|TRBV14|TRBD1|few
CASSQQGAGTQYF
TGTGCCAGCAGCCAGCAGGGGGCCGGGACCCAGTACTTC
>TRBJ2-3|TRBV5-1|-|few
CASSLVLKNTDTQYF
TGCGCCAGCAGCTTGGTTTTAAAAAACACAGATACGCAGTATTTT
>TRBJ1-2|TRBV20-1|TRBD1|few
CSAGTGYGYTF
TGCAGTGCCGGGACAGGGTATGGCTACACCTTC
>TRBJ1-2|TRBV7-9|-|many
CASSFRDTRDYTF
TGTGCCAGCAGCTTCCGGGACACCAGGGACTACACCTTC
>TRBJ2-1|TRBV10-3|-|few
CAISEPDTSYNEQFF
TGTGCCATCAGTGAGCCGGACACATCCTACAATGAGCAGTTCTTC
>TRBJ2-1|TRBV11-2|TRBD2|-
CASTLAGAYNEQFF
TGTGCCAGCACCTTAGCGGGAGCCTACAATGAGCAGTTCTTC
>TRBJ2-2|TRBV30|TRBD2|few
CAWTGGLAGVRTGELFF
TGTGCCTGGACCGGGGGACTAGCGGGAGTTCGGACCGGGGAGCTGTTTTTT
>TRBJ2-6|TRBV7-9|-|many
CASSPWGGPGANVLTF
TGTGCCAGCAGCCCCTGGGGGGGCCCCGGGGCCAACGTCCTGACTTTC
>TRBJ1-2|TRBV4-1|-|-
CASRREGRSTYGYTF
TGCGCCAGCAGACGCGAAGGGAGATCAACCTATGGCTACACCTTC
>TRBJ2-1|TRBV7-2|-|many
CASSARGVFPYNEQFF
TGTGCCAGCAGCGCCCGAGGCGTCTTCCCCTACAATGAGCAGTTCTTC
>TRBJ2-1|TRBV7-7|TRBD2|few
CASSLRGSSGGDEQFF
TGTGCTAGCAGCTTAAGAGGGTCTAGCGGAGGCGATGAGCAGTTCTTC
>TRBJ1-2|TRBV10-3|-|few
CAISDTVDYGYTF
TGTGCCATCAGTGATACAGTGGACTATGGCTACACCTTC
>TRBJ1-2|TRBV4-2|-|-
CASSQAANYGYTF
TGTGCCAGCAGCCAGGCCGCTAACTATGGCTACACCTTC
>TRBJ2-1|TRBV7-9|TRBD2|few
CASSLREDVYNEQFF
TGTGCCAGCAGCTTACGGGAGGACGTCTACAATGAGCAGTTCTTC
>TRBJ1-1|TRBV5-1|-|-
CASSRDLKTEAFF
TGCGCCAGCAGCCGGGACTTGAAAACTGAAGCTTTCTTT
>TRBJ2-7|TRBV10-3|TRBD1|-
CAIRVHRGTYEQYF
TGTGCCATCAGGGTCCACAGGGGGACCTACGAGCAGTACTTC
>TRBJ1-2|TRBV7-2|-|few
CASSLGQGQNGYTF
TGTGCCAGCAGCTTAGGGCAGGGGCAAAATGGCTACACCTTC
>TRBJ2-6|TRBV5-1|-|-
CASSVMEAAGANVLTF
TGCGCCAGCAGCGTCATGGAGGCGGCTGGGGCCAACGTCCTGACTTTC
>TRBJ2-1|TRBV7-3|-|many
CASSPTRASSYNEQFF
TGTGCCAGCAGCCCGACTAGGGCAAGCTCCTACAATGAGCAGTTCTTC
>TRBJ2-1|TRBV29-1|-|few
CSVEKGNGNEQFF
TGCAGCGTTGAAAAGGGGAATGGTAATGAGCAGTTCTTC
>TRBJ2-7|TRBV7-8|TRBD1|-
CASSQGQGINEQYF
TGTGCCAGCAGCCAAGGACAGGGGATCAACGAGCAGTACTTC
>TRBJ1-2|TRBV4-3|TRBD1|few
CASSQARQGDYGYTF
TGCGCCAGCAGCCAAGCCCGACAGGGCGACTATGGCTACACCTTC
>TRBJ2-1|TRBV7-6|-|-
CASSRAGGEQFF
TGTGCCAGCAGTCGAGCCGGGGGTGAGCAGTTCTTC
>TRBJ1-1|TRBV7-9|-|-
CASSLSGTEAFF
TGTGCCAGCAGCTTATCGGGGACTGAAGCTTTCTTT
>TRBJ1-1|TRBV6-5|-|few
CASSYATGGTTEAFF
TGTGCCAGCAGTTACGCAACGGGAGGGACCACTGAAGCTTTCTTT
>TRBJ1-1|TRBV4-2|-|-
CASSQGGKNTEAFF
TGTGCCAGCAGCCAGGGGGGGAAAAACACTGAAGCTTTCTTT
>TRBJ1-3|TRBV7-6|-|few
CASSTTGSSGNTIYF
TGTGCCAGCAGTACTACAGGGTCCTCTGGAAACACCATATATTTT
>TRBJ2-3|TRBV7-3|TRBD2|medium-sized
CASSGERGRADTQYF
TGTGCCAGCAGCGGAGAGCGGGGACGGGCAGATACGCAGTATTTT
>TRBJ2-5|TRBV6-5|-|few
CASLRGGGETQYF
TGTGCCAGCTTGCGGGGAGGTGGAGAGACCCAGTACTTC
>TRBJ1-2|TRBV18|TRBD1|-
CASSPSSRQGDGYTF
TGTGCCAGCTCACCGTCCTCACGACAGGGAGATGGCTACACCTTC
>TRBJ2-5|TRBV15|-|many
CATSRDPDSGTYGETQYF
TGTGCCACCAGCAGAGACCCGGACAGCGGTACCTACGGGGAGACCCAGTACTTC
>TRBJ1-5|TRBV18|TRBD1|few
CASSPKDRAGQPQHF
TGTGCCAGCTCACCTAAGGACAGGGCCGGTCAGCCCCAGCATTTT
>TRBJ1-1|TRBV6-1|-|-
CASSPRTPRNTEAFF
TGTGCCAGCAGTCCCCGGACACCTCGGAACACTGAAGCTTTCTTT
>TRBJ1-1|TRBV18|-|-
CASSPPARVVFEAFF
TGTGCCAGCTCACCACCGGCCAGGGTAGTTTTTGAAGCTTTCTTT
>TRBJ1-2|TRBV18|-|few
CASSPGQTSNYGYTF
TGTGCCAGCTCACCAGGACAGACATCTAACTATGGCTACACCTTC
>TRBJ1-1|TRBV30|TRBD1|few
CAWSKDRVATEAFF
TGTGCCTGGAGTAAGGACAGGGTGGCCACTGAAGCTTTCTTT
>TRBJ2-1|TRBV27|-|few
CASSPTNNEQFF
TGTGCCAGCAGTCCCACTAACAATGAGCAGTTCTTC
>TRBJ2-5|TRBV7-3|-|many
CASSLGGSQETQYF
TGTGCCAGCAGCTTGGGCGGGTCTCAAGAGACCCAGTACTTC
>TRBJ2-7|TRBV28|-|-
CASMSSYEQYF
TGTGCCAGCATGAGCTCCTACGAGCAGTACTTC
>TRBJ2-7|TRBV29-1|TRBD1|-
CSVATGVKNEQYF
TGCAGCGTTGCTACAGGGGTCAAGAACGAGCAGTACTTC
>TRBJ2-2|TRBV19|TRBD2|-
CASSIVSGITGELFF
TGTGCCAGTAGTATAGTTAGCGGGATAACCGGGGAGCTGTTTTTT
>TRBJ2-7|TRBV7-3|TRBD2|few
CASSPQRGYEQYF
TGTGCCAGCAGCCCACAGCGGGGCTACGAGCAGTACTTC
>TRBJ1-1|TRBV7-9|-|few
CASSRVGVTEAFF
TGTGCCAGCAGCCGAGTCGGGGTCACTGAAGCTTTCTTT
>TRBJ1-1|TRBV5-4|TRBD1|few
CASSFRTGNTEAFF
TGTGCCAGCAGCTTCCGGACAGGGAACACTGAAGCTTTCTTT